Included here is one T cell receptor (beta chain) sequence, with context. Germline V lookup: CDR1 SEHNR, CDR2 FQNEAQ (reference sequence). V lost 5 bases to trimming and J lost 2 bases, with 12 bases between them. The CDR3 extends over 14 amino acids. Positive CCR7 selection of CD45RO-negative cells yielded the naive CD8 cells, and terminally differentiated effector memory CD45RA+ cells were excluded. The data originate from a study of shared clonotypes between healthy human individuals. The assay was immunoSEQ multiplex PCR, and TCRdb's table has in-frame clones only and misses some. Of some 2,000,000 clones in the sample, about 95% were seen once.

This clonotype originated in a man between 18 and 35 years old in good health. V gene TRBV7-9 combines with J gene TRBJ1-1, with D maybe TRBD1 (6 bases). The sample comprised naive CD8+ T cells sorted from blood. The chain's CDR3 is CASSPRGPNTEAFF. Written as DNA, the CDR3 is TGTGCCAGCAGCCCCAGGGGACCTAACACTGAAGCTTTCTTT.